These 14 T cell receptor beta chains were all obtained from the same sample, sequenced in a study of T cells in Graves' hyperthyroidism and ophthalmopathy. Amplification of TCR beta CDR3 regions was performed using RNA transcripts as template. The primer set for the first-round RT-PCR of the TCR CDR3 was HTBI. Each CDR3 protein is one row after TCRdb ran MiXCR on the multiplex PCR reads. The sample carries over 250,000 distinct CDR3 sequences, 22% recorded once. The sample comprised blood. All receptors come from a man younger than 40 with Graves' ophthalmopathy.

This chain uses TRBV27 with TRBJ1-4; D is unresolved. Trimming shortened V by 6 bases and J by 3 bases, and 14 bases separated the two germline ends. CDR1 and CDR2 (germline): MNHEY, SMNVEV (reference sequence). There are 15 residues in the CDR3. The DNA for the CDR3 is TGTGCCAGCAGCCTCCGGGGTTACGCTAATGAAAAACTGTTTTTT. Protein product: CASSLRGYANEKLFF.

At least ten counts were recorded for this clonotype. V and J are TRBV20-1 and TRBJ2-3; 10 bases are a match to TRBD2. Per the germline V gene, CDR1 is DFQATT and CDR2 is SNEGSKA (reference sequence). V shed 6 bases, J shed 2 bases, and the junction held 11 bases outside the gene matches. The CDR3 runs 16 residues. For the CDR3, the DNA is TGCAGTGCCCCTCGGACTAGCGGAGGTCCCACAGATACGCAGTATTTT. Amino acids: CSAPRTSGGPTDTQYF.

In its sample, this clonotype was seen a few times. CDR3 coding DNA: TGTGCCAGCAGTTACACACTAGGATCGGAGACCGGGGAGCTGTTTTTT. This encodes CASSYTLGSETGELFF. The chain is built from TRBV6-5 and TRBJ2-2; D might be TRBD2 (5 bases). Germline values: CDR1 MNHEY, CDR2 SVGAGI. The CDR3 extends over 16 amino acids. Trimming stripped 2 bases from V and 5 bases from J, with 15 bases between.

This chain joins TRBV4-2 and TRBJ2-1; 10 bases align to TRBD2. V was clipped by 3 bases and J by 6 bases; unmatched bases: 5. From germline, CDR1 is LGHNA and CDR2 YNFKEQ. This CDR3 contains 15 residues. CDR3 loop: CASSQEAGGGNEQFF. CDR3 DNA sequence: TGTGCCAGCAGCCAGGAAGCGGGAGGGGGCAATGAGCAGTTCTTC.

This clonotype was detected a few times. The junction differs from germline at one of its ends, possibly a read error. V and J are TRBV20-1 and TRBJ1-2; TRBD1 might be the D (5 bases). The germline CDR1 and CDR2 sequences are DFQATT and SNEGSKA (reference sequence). This CDR3 is built from 14 residues. Written as DNA, the CDR3 is TGCAGTGCTAGAGTGGGGGGGACGCCCTATAGCTACACCTTC. This codes for CSARVGGTPYSYTF.

The genes are TRBV4-2 and TRBJ2-2; weak D call: TRBD2 (7 bases). The CDR3 covers 15 residues. CDR1 and CDR2 from the germline V gene are LGHNA and YNFKEQ. V was cut by 0 bases and J by 7 bases, with 12 bases left in between. The CDR3 bases are TGTGCCAGCAGCCAAGAGCGGGGGCGGGTCGGGGAGCTGTTTTTT. Residues: CASSQERGRVGELFF.

This clonotype has at least ten counts. The chain carries TRBV20-1 and TRBJ1-1; no firm D call. The CDR3 is 16 residues long. V shed 6 bases and J shed 0 bases, with 20 bases lying between them. Germline values: CDR1 DFQATT, CDR2 SNEGSKA (reference sequence). CDR3 in amino acids: CSAYHPPGYMNTEAFF. CDR3 in DNA: TGCAGTGCCTACCACCCCCCGGGATATATGAACACTGAAGCTTTCTTT.

This clonotype was detected many times. The chain couples TRBV3-1 to TRBJ1-1, with D tentatively TRBD1 (5 bases). Germline V gives CDR1 LGHDT, CDR2 YNNKEL (reference sequence). The CDR3 is 14 amino acids. Trimming pared 0 bases from V and 10 bases from J, leaving 15 bases between. CDR3 nucleotides: TGTGCCAGCAGCCAAGATCGTCCTAACAGGAGAGCTTTCTTT. This encodes CASSQDRPNRRAFF.

The chain joins TRBV20-1 to TRBJ1-2; no firm D call. V was clipped by 2 bases and J by 4 bases, with 14 bases between them. CDR3 length equals 14 residues. Germline lookup yields CDR1 DFQATT and CDR2 SNEGSKA (reference sequence). The DNA of the CDR3 is TGCAGTGCTAGACCCCTCGGCCGGCTCTATGGCTACACCTTC. Its translation: CSARPLGRLYGYTF.

This chain uses TRBV7-8 with TRBJ2-7; no clear D gene. CDR1 is SGHVS and CDR2 is FQNEAQ in the germline V gene. This CDR3 comprises 17 residues. Trimming pared 0 bases from V and 0 bases from J, leaving 15 bases between. Here the CDR3 DNA reads TGTGCCAGCAGCTTAGCGCAGGTCGGCGGAAGCTCCTACGAGCAGTACTTC. It translates to CASSLAQVGGSSYEQYF.

This clonotype was counted at least ten times. The rearrangement uses TRBV3-1 and TRBJ1-1, with 7 positions matching TRBD1. The V segment lost 2 bases and the J segment 6 bases; nucleotides outside the gene matches: 3. CDR3 length: 13 amino acids. Germline V CDR1 and CDR2: LGHDT, YNNKEL (reference sequence). This CDR3 reads CASSQYDRAEAFF. CDR3 DNA: TGTGCCAGCAGCCAATACGACAGGGCTGAAGCTTTCTTT. Full variable domain (outside the CDR3, taken from reference TRBV3-1 and TRBJ1-1): DTAVSQTPKYLVTQMGNDKSIKCEQNLGHDTMYWYKQDSKKFLKIMFSYNNKELIINETVPNRFSPKSPDKAHLNLHINSLELGDSAVYFCASSQYDRAEAFFGQGTRLTVV.

This clonotype was seen more than once but under ten times. The chain employs TRBV14 and TRBJ2-2; 7 bases are shared with TRBD2. Trimming cost V 4 bases and J 0 bases; bases outside gene matches: 5. CDR1 SGHDN and CDR2 FVKESK come from the germline V gene. The CDR3 loop spans 16 amino acids. CDR3 region: CASSPGLTSNTGELFF. The CDR3 nucleotides read TGTGCCAGCAGCCCGGGACTAACATCGAACACCGGGGAGCTGTTTTTT. Full variable domain (outside the CDR3, taken from reference TRBV14 and TRBJ2-2): EAGVTQFPSHSVIEKGQTVTLRCDPISGHDNLYWYRRVMGKEIKFLLHFVKESKQDESGMPNNRFLAERTGGTYSTLKVQPAELEDSGVYFCASSPGLTSNTGELFFGEGSRLTVL.

This chain links TRBV20-1 with TRBJ2-7, with D possibly matching TRBD2 (6 bases). Trimming left V 5 bases short and J 7 bases short, with 15 bases between. This CDR3 is built from 12 residues. Germline CDR1 is DFQATT and CDR2 is SNEGSKA (reference sequence). As DNA, the CDR3 is TGCAGTGCTTCGGGACTCACAACGGAGCAGTACTTC. Its protein product is CSASGLTTEQYF.

V and J are TRBV28 and TRBJ1-2, with 7 bases fitting TRBD1. The CDR3 is 16 amino acids. The trim removed 6 bases at V and 4 bases at J, leaving 14 bases unmatched. In germline, CDR1 is MDHEN, CDR2 SYDVKM. The CDR3 here is CASSDRDSPRSYGYTF. Written as DNA, the CDR3 is TGTGCCAGCAGCGACAGGGACAGCCCCCGGTCCTATGGCTACACCTTC.